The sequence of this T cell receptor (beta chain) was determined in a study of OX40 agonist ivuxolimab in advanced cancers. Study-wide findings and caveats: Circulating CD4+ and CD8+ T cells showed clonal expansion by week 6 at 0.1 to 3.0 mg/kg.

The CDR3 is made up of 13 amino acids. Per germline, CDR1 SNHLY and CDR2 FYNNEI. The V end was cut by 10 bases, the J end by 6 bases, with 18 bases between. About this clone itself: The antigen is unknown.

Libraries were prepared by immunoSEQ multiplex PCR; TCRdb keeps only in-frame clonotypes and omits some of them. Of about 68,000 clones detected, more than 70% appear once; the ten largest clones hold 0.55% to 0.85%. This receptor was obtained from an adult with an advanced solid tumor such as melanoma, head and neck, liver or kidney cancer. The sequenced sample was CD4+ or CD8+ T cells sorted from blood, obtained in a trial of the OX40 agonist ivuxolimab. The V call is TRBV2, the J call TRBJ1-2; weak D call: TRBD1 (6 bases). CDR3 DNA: TGTGCCACCCAGACCAGGGGATTTAATGGCTACACCTTC. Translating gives CATQTRGFNGYTF.